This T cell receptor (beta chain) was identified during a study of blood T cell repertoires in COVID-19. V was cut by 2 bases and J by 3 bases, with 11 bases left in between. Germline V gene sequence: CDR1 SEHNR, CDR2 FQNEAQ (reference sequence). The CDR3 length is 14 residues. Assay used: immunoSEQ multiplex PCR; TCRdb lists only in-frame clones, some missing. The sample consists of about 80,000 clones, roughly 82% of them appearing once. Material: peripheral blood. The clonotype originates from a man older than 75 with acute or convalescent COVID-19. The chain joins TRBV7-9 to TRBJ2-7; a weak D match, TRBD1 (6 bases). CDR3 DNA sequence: TGTGCCAGCAGCTTACCCCAGGGGAGCTACGAGCAGTACTTC. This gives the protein CASSLPQGSYEQYF.